The 14 T cell receptor beta chains given below trace back to one sample, sequenced in a study of blood T cell repertoires in COVID-19. Only in-frame clones appear in the TCRdb table, and some are missing; sequencing was by immunoSEQ multiplex PCR. The sample lists about 42,000 clones, 70% to 80% occurring once. Specimen: peripheral blood. The origin of the receptors is a man aged 65-85 years with active or convalescent COVID-19.

This chain links TRBV10-3 with TRBJ2-5; 12 positions agree with TRBD1. CDR3 length equals 14 residues. Germline CDR1 is ENHRY and CDR2 is SYGVKD. Trimming cost V 9 bases and J 4 bases; bases outside gene matches: 6. The CDR3, as DNA: TGTGCCATTGGCGGGACAGGGGGCGGAGAGACCCAGTACTTC. This encodes CAIGGTGGGETQYF.

The chain combines TRBV6-6 with TRBJ1-6; D might be TRBD1 (6 bases). V shed 2 bases and J shed 7 bases, with 12 bases lying between them. This CDR3 has 15 amino acids. Germline values: CDR1 MNHNY, CDR2 SVGAGI (reference sequence). This CDR3 reads CASSYEDRNNSPLHF. As DNA, the CDR3 is TGTGCCAGCAGTTACGAGGACAGAAACAATTCACCCCTCCACTTT.

The chain uses TRBV24-1 and TRBJ2-7; 9 bases fit TRBD1. Trimming took 4 bases from V and 4 from J; bases not matched to a gene: 4. CDR3 length: 14 residues. Looked up from germline, CDR1 is KGHDR and CDR2 is SFDVKD. CDR3 nucleotides: TGTGCCACCAGTGAGGGGACAGGGTCATACGAGCAGTACTTC. Amino acids: CATSEGTGSYEQYF.

In its sample, this clone was seen a few times. A junction end diverges from the germline sequence, so it may reflect a read error. This chain connects TRBV7-7 to TRBJ2-7; 7 positions match TRBD1. This CDR3 comprises 13 residues. Germline values: CDR1 SSHAT, CDR2 FNYEAQ (reference sequence). The CDR3 sequence is CASSRGQNYEQYF. CDR3 sequence (DNA): TGTGCTAGCAGCCGGGGACAGAACTACGAGCAGTACTTC.

The rearrangement uses TRBV7-9 and TRBJ1-5; D unresolved. The germline V and J ends were trimmed by 3 bases and 4 bases, with 7 bases remaining between them. The CDR3 extends over 13 amino acids. Germline loops: CDR1 SEHNR, CDR2 FQNEAQ (reference sequence). This CDR3 is CASSLGRNQPQHF. In nucleotides, the CDR3 is TGTGCCAGCAGCTTGGGGAGAAATCAGCCCCAGCATTTT.

The V call is TRBV7-9, the J call TRBJ2-1; 11 bases are a match to TRBD1. This CDR3 is 14 amino acids long. Trimming at V came to 6 bases and at J to 8 bases, leaving 6 bases not matched to a gene. The germline gives CDR1 SEHNR, CDR2 FQNEAQ (reference sequence). The CDR3 loop reads CASRRGQGVDEQFF. The CDR3 nucleotides are TGTGCCAGCAGAAGGGGACAGGGGGTGGATGAGCAGTTCTTC.

The chain combines TRBV5-1 with TRBJ2-6, with D unclear. The CDR3 contains 16 residues. The V gene lost 0 bases and the J gene lost 0 bases, with 7 bases spanning the gap. Germline lookup yields CDR1 SGHRS and CDR2 YFSETQ. The CDR3 here is CASSLGAGSGANVLTF. The CDR3 region has the DNA TGCGCCAGCAGCTTGGGGGCAGGCTCTGGGGCCAACGTCCTGACTTTC.

The chain links TRBV7-9 to TRBJ1-2; weak D call: TRBD1 (6 bases). This CDR3 has 14 amino acids. Per the germline V gene, CDR1 is SEHNR and CDR2 is FQNEAQ (reference sequence). The V end was cut by 5 bases, the J end by 3 bases, with 13 bases between. Written as DNA, the CDR3 is TGTGCCAGCAGCCCTCGTGAGGGGGACTATGGCTACACCTTC. This codes for CASSPREGDYGYTF.

The chain combines TRBV2 with TRBJ2-3; weak D call: TRBD2 (6 bases). V lost 0 bases and J lost 7, with 17 bases in between. Germline CDR1 is SNHLY and CDR2 is FYNNEI. The CDR3 contains 16 residues. CDR3: CASSEAGGAAANTQYF. The CDR3, as DNA: TGTGCCAGCAGTGAAGCCGGAGGGGCAGCCGCCAATACGCAGTATTTT.

The V call is TRBV5-1, the J call TRBJ2-2, with TRBD2 matching 10 bases. Germline CDR1 SGHRS, CDR2 YFSETQ. This CDR3 contains 17 residues. Losses at the gene ends were 4 bases for V and 3 bases for J; bases not matched to a gene: 9. DNA of the CDR3: TGCGCCAGCAGCATTACTAGCGGGGTAGCTTACACCGGGGAGCTGTTTTTT. Residues: CASSITSGVAYTGELFF.

This chain links TRBV11-2 with TRBJ1-5, with 10 bases that match TRBD1. Trimming cost V 5 bases and J 7 bases; bases outside gene matches: 2. This CDR3 contains 13 residues. The germline CDR1 and CDR2 sequences are SGHAT and FQNNGV. The CDR3 sequence: CASSRDRGQPQHF. The CDR3 DNA sequence: TGTGCCAGCAGCCGGGACAGGGGACAGCCCCAGCATTTT. Complete variable domain (other parts from reference TRBV11-2 and TRBJ1-5): EAGVAQSPRYKIIEKRQSVAFWCNPISGHATLYWYQQILGQGPKLLIQFQNNGVVDDSQLPKDRFSAERLKGVDSTLKIQPAKLEDSAVYLCASSRDRGQPQHFGDGTRLSIL.

The chain is built from TRBV10-1 and TRBJ1-1; 9 bases line up with TRBD1. Trimming removed 5 bases from V and 6 bases from J; junction bases left unmatched: 4. Germline V gene data show CDR1 as WNHNN and CDR2 as SYGVQD (reference sequence). CDR3 length: 13 residues. The CDR3 is CASSLDRGSEAFF. The CDR3 bases are TGCGCCAGCAGTTTGGACAGGGGCTCTGAAGCTTTCTTT.

This chain uses TRBV7-3 with TRBJ2-5; 10 bases fit TRBD1. J gave up 3 bases and V 0 bases, and 10 bases lay outside the gene matches. Germline V gene data show CDR1 as SGHTA and CDR2 as FQGTGA. The CDR3 is 18 residues long. The CDR3 loop is CASSLTSRGQGWKETQYF. Here the CDR3 DNA reads TGTGCCAGCAGCTTAACATCAAGGGGACAGGGGTGGAAAGAGACCCAGTACTTC.

V is TRBV9 and J is TRBJ1-4; no definite D call. Trimming shortened V by 3 bases and J by 7 bases, and 16 bases separated the two germline ends. Germline CDR1 and CDR2: SGDLS and YYNGEE. The length of the CDR3 is 15 residues. This CDR3 reads CASSAMGGLREKLFF. The CDR3 DNA reads TGTGCCAGCAGCGCCATGGGAGGTCTTCGTGAAAAACTGTTTTTT.